The entry below gives a single TCR beta chain sequence along with its context. Arm-PCR of CDR3 regions and iRepertoire HTBI primers were used to build TCR beta libraries. MiXCR, run by TCRdb on the multiplex PCR reads, gives a single entry per CDR3 protein. The repertoire consists of roughly 500,000 distinct CDR3 sequences, with 20% to 25% occurring once and the leading ten covering roughly 7%. This sample is drawn from a study of regulatory T cells in long-lasting Graves disease. Study overall: Persistence in Graves' disease denoted antithyroid drug use beyond 5 years alongside positive TSH receptor antibodies.

As for time point: persistent/refractory GD, antithyroid drugs over 5 years with positive TRAb. The TCR library was prepared using RNA isolated from PBMCs. With EDTA tubes as the receptacles, roughly 9.7 milliliters of peripheral blood were drawn. This CDR3 is 15 amino acids long. Germline V gene sequence: CDR1 SGHRS, CDR2 YFSETQ. The germline V and J ends were trimmed by 3 bases and 3 bases, with 15 bases remaining between them. The rearrangement links TRBV5-1 to TRBJ1-1; a possible D gene is TRBD1 (6 bases). Sequencing was performed on peripheral blood mononuclear cells (PBMCs), taken when the disease was refractory, from a patient treated with antithyroid drugs. The TCR sequence derives from a female donor with Graves disease. The CDR3 DNA sequence: TGCGCCAGCAGCTCGCCGACAGGCAGAGACACTGAAGCTTTCTTT. Translation: CASSSPTGRDTEAFF. Combining the CDR3 with reference TRBV5-1 and TRBJ1-1 gives the whole variable domain KAGVTQTPRYLIKTRGQQVTLSCSPISGHRSVSWYQQTPGQGLQFLFEYFSETQRNKGNFPGRFSGRQFSNSRSEMNVSTLELGDSALYLCASSSPTGRDTEAFFGQGTRLTVV.